This TCR beta chain was identified in a study of metastatic and nonmetastatic thyroid tumors (dated by TCRdb to about 2020). With respect to the entire study: For patients with malignant and with benign thyroid disease, the researchers compared repertoires between peripheral blood samples and tumor or nodule tissue samples.

Library preparation used PCR. Data came from an Illumina HiSeq 4000. High-throughput sequencing was used to profile the TCR beta-chain CDR3 region of each patient. The paper's processing steps were these. The researchers built a classifier to tell apart papillary thyroid cancer patients with distant metastasis, based on CDR3 differences among clinicopathological groups. To measure repertoire diversity the researchers used the Shannon index, while the Morisita-Horn index served to gauge how similar the tumor and blood repertoires were. TCRdb cleaned the public reads at Q25 with fastp, built clones with MiXCR and kept in-frame beta chains. The authors' filters were not applied to this entry. For this sample there are over 15,000 clones; approximately 30% appear just once. The ten largest clones capture approximately 24% of the sample. No patient had received any treatment before thyroid surgery. Using T-cell receptor beta sequencing, the study looked back at clinical samples from patients collected from the early 2010s to the late 2010s.

From its cysteine to its phenylalanine, the CDR3 spans 13 amino acids. Just the 39-base CDR3 DNA is kept, in frame starting at base 1. Unmatched junction bases come to 7, with V trimmed by 5 bases and J by 7 bases. The germline V gene (reference sequence) provides CDR1 SEHNR and CDR2 FQNEAQ. Study-level results and caveats: In both blood and tumor samples, TCR beta diversity was reported to be significantly higher in malignant tumors than in benign nodules.

This clone was counted many times. What antigen it recognizes has not been identified. No clone much larger than this one lies a single base away; base qualities are absent. Recombination connected TRBV7-9 to TRBJ2-7; TRBD1 aligns with 8 central bases. The sequence came from a female donor with papillary thyroid cancer or a benign thyroid nodule (not recorded which). Some clones in this sample may be carry-over from other donors' samples. The sequenced material came from tumor tissue. The nucleotide sequence is given as TGTGCCAGCAGCCCCGGACAGGGTGGGGAGCAGTACTTC. Its translation is CASSPGQGGEQYF.